This T cell receptor (beta chain) was sequenced in a study of cytomegalovirus exposure and HLA in healthy donors. 13 Jbeta primers and 60 Vbeta primers were used for the PCR. Sequencing was performed with immunoSEQ multiplex PCR; in TCRdb, only in-frame clones are kept and a portion is missing. Among about 200,000 clones listed, around 79% were seen once. A remark on this clone: The antigen remains unidentified.

Study-wide results and caveats: Reportedly, fewer N-insertions than the approximately 610-donor mean appeared in an Asian-associated ancestry cluster in a later analysis. The likely explanation for a cluster of highly shared sequence variants was sequencing artifact. Follow-up analysis found HLA locus-dependent TCR association rates, highest for DRB1 and lowest for HLA-C.

Per germline, CDR1 LNHDA and CDR2 SQIVND (reference sequence). V was cut by 5 bases and J by 1 base, with 11 bases left in between. The CDR3 covers 14 residues. The chain couples TRBV19 to TRBJ1-1; D is possibly TRBD1 (6 bases). The source material was PBMCs. The TCR originated in a male donor in good health and CMV-seropositive. The CDR3 DNA follows: TGTGCCAGTAGTCGCACAGGGCAGAACACTGAAGCTTTCTTT. It encodes CASSRTGQNTEAFF. The full variable domain, its missing parts supplied by reference TRBV19 and TRBJ1-1, is DGGITQSPKYLFRKEGQNVTLSCEQNLNHDAMYWYRQDPGQGLRLIYYSQIVNDFQKGDIAEGYSVSREKKESFPLTVTSAQKNPTAFYLCASSRTGQNTEAFFGQGTRLTVV.